The 11 T cell receptor beta chains reported below all come from one sample, sequenced in a study of T cell repertoires in cytomegalovirus infection. Their antigens are not known. MiXCR, applied by TCRdb to the reads, yields one record per CDR3 protein. Seen here are hundreds of thousands of distinct CDR3 sequences, around a third observed once, and the top ten hold around 12%. The specimen was cultured CD8+ T cells from PBMCs, collected from culture after CMV antigen stimulation. The receptors come from a human donor in good health (CMV status not recorded). Some clones in this sample may be carry-over from other donors' samples.

The V call is TRBV4-1, the J call TRBJ2-1, with D hard to call. The ends were cut back, 4 bases at V and 0 bases at J, with 16 bases in the middle. The CDR3 extends over 17 amino acids. CDR1 and CDR2 from the germline V gene are MGHRA and YSYEKL. CDR3 DNA: TGCGCCAGCAGCCCCGGAACGGGCAGAAGCTCCTACAATGAGCAGTTCTTC. Protein sequence: CASSPGTGRSSYNEQFF.

This clonotype has more than one count but fewer than ten. The chain recombines TRBV9 with TRBJ1-2; D call uncertain. Germline CDR1 SGDLS, CDR2 YYNGEE. The CDR3 runs to 13 residues. Trimming stripped 0 bases from V and 8 bases from J, with 11 bases between. CDR3 residues: CASSVGPPTGYTF. In DNA, the CDR3 is TGTGCCAGCAGCGTAGGGCCACCGACCGGCTACACCTTC.

The rearrangement uses TRBV27 and TRBJ1-1, with a weak D call TRBD1 (5 bases). The germline V gene has CDR1 MNHEY and CDR2 SMNVEV (reference sequence). Trimming removed 7 bases at V and 5 bases at J, with 14 bases between. The CDR3 loop spans 13 amino acids. CDR3: CASKMAGITEAFF. The CDR3 nucleotides are TGTGCCAGCAAAATGGCAGGGATAACTGAAGCTTTCTTT.

CDR3: CASSSRTGGDEKLFF. DNA of the CDR3: TGTGCCAGCAGCTCCCGGACAGGGGGCGACGAAAAACTGTTTTTT. V and J are TRBV7-9 and TRBJ1-4; 11 bases match TRBD1. The CDR3 has 15 amino acids. Germline loops: CDR1 SEHNR, CDR2 FQNEAQ (reference sequence). The ends lost 4 bases at V and 8 bases at J; junction bases unmatched: 6.

This clonotype showed up just a few times. The rearrangement joins TRBV7-6 to TRBJ2-1; 16 nucleotides match TRBD2. Germline V lookup: CDR1 SGHVS, CDR2 FNYEAQ. V lost 7 bases and J lost 5; bases outside the gene matches: 14. The CDR3 length is 19 residues. CDR3 loop: CASTIPPGTSGGADNEQFF. Written as DNA, the CDR3 is TGTGCCAGCACCATACCTCCCGGGACTAGCGGGGGGGCCGACAATGAGCAGTTCTTC.

The CDR3, as DNA: TGCAGCTCCGCGCTGGTAGTAGGCAATGAGCAGTTCTTC. It translates to CSSALVVGNEQFF. This sequence joins TRBV29-1 and TRBJ2-1; no firm D call. Germline CDR1 SQVTM, CDR2 ANQGSEA. V lost 8 bases and J 6 bases, leaving 17 bases between the germline ends. The CDR3 spans 13 residues.

This clonotype was detected ten times or more. The CDR3 protein is CASTSGQGAWEQFF. CDR3 nucleotide sequence: TGTGCCAGCACCTCAGGACAGGGGGCTTGGGAGCAGTTCTTC. The genes are TRBV6-1 and TRBJ2-1, with 11 bases that match TRBD1. In germline, CDR1 is MNHNS, CDR2 SASEGT. This CDR3 is built from 14 residues. With 7 bases clipped from V and 10 bases from J, the junction kept 9 bases outside the gene matches.

This clonotype was seen only a few times. V and J are TRBV19 and TRBJ2-3; D is uncertain. This CDR3 has 15 amino acids. CDR1 and CDR2 from the germline V gene are LNHDA and SQIVND (reference sequence). Trimming removed 5 bases from V and 7 bases from J, with 19 bases in between. In nucleotides, the CDR3 is TGTGCCAGTAGTCTCGCCCCCGGCCCGCTGAATACGCAGTATTTT. This encodes CASSLAPGPLNTQYF.

This clonotype was seen only a few times. This sequence joins TRBV6-2 or TRBV6-3 and TRBJ2-3; the D is unclear. The CDR3 covers 14 residues. Trimming left V 4 bases short and J 1 base short, with 9 bases between. The germline CDR1 and CDR2 sequences are MNHEY and SVGEGT. CDR3 loop: CASSWGPGTDTQYF. CDR3 nucleotides: TGTGCCAGCAGTTGGGGTCCTGGCACAGATACGCAGTATTTT.

There are many counts of this clonotype. The chain combines TRBV7-6 with TRBJ2-7; tentatively, D is TRBD2 (5 bases). CDR1 is SGHVS, CDR2 FNYEAQ, per germline. The CDR3 consists of 13 residues. The V end lost 5 bases, the J end lost 2 bases, and 10 bases lay between the germline ends. The CDR3 protein is CASSAGPTYEQYF. DNA of the CDR3: TGTGCCAGCAGCGCGGGCCCAACCTACGAGCAGTACTTC.

The rearrangement uses TRBV7-6 and TRBJ1-1; D perhaps matches TRBD1 (5 bases). The CDR3 sequence is 14 residues long. Germline V CDR1 and CDR2: SGHVS, FNYEAQ. V was pared by 4 bases and J by 2 bases, with 11 bases between. The CDR3 sequence is CASSSGDGNTEAFF. CDR3 nucleotide sequence: TGTGCCAGCAGCTCGGGGGACGGAAACACTGAAGCTTTCTTT.